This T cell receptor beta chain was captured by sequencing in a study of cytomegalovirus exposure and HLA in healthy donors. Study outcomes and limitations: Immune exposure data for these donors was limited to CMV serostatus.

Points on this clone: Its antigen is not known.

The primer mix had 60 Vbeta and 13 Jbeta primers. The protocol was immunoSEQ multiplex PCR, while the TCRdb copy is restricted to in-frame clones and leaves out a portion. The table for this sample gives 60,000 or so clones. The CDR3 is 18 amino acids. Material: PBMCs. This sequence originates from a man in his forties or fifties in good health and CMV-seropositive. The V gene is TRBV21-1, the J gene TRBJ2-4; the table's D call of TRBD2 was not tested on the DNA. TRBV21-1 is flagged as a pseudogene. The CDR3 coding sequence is TGTGCCAGCAGCGGATCCGGGACTAGCGGAGTAGCCAAAAACATTCAGTACTTC. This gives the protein CASSGSGTSGVAKNIQYF.